These 2 T cell receptor beta chains came from one sample sequenced in a study of a mutant IDH1 vaccine in newly diagnosed glioma. As to time point: week 5, during vaccination. A single vaccine dose contained 300 ug of mutant IDH1 20-mer peptide, and topical imiquimod was used with it. These receptors have no identified antigens. TCRdb's table, derived via immunoSEQ multiplex PCR, lists solely in-frame clones and lacks some. In the table there are tens of thousands of clones, around 78% of which are singletons. The source was PBMCs, collected from a glioma patient whose treatment included an IDH1 peptide vaccine. The receptors stem from a man aged 40-49 years with glioma.

The V call is TRBV5-1, the J call TRBJ2-1; maybe TRBD1 (6 bases). Germline CDR1 reads SGHRS; CDR2 reads YFSETQ. This CDR3 contains 16 residues. The ends were cut back, 0 bases at V and 7 bases at J, with 17 bases in the middle. CDR3 protein: CASSLVTDSPQNEQFF. In DNA, the CDR3 is TGCGCCAGCAGCTTGGTCACGGACAGCCCCCAGAATGAGCAGTTCTTC.

The rearrangement uses TRBV2 and TRBJ1-6; 10 bases line up with TRBD1. The germline V gene encodes CDR1 SNHLY and CDR2 FYNNEI. J lost 9 bases, V lost 6 bases, and 5 bases had no gene match. The CDR3 is 14 amino acids. The CDR3, as DNA: TGTGCCAGCAGGGGACAGGGGAAAGGTTCACCCCTCCACTTT. Its protein product is CASRGQGKGSPLHF.